Listed below are T cell receptor beta chains from one sample, sequenced in a study of T cell responses to AZD1222 COVID-19 vaccine. The protocol was immunoSEQ multiplex PCR, while the TCRdb copy is restricted to in-frame clones and leaves out a portion. Of tens of thousands of clones in the sample, 92% are singletons; the top ten hold 5% to 5.5%. Sample: peripheral blood, taken on day 0 of AZD1222 vaccination. Receptor source: an adult in good health. CDR3s include the opening cysteine and the closing phenylalanine or tryptophan. D genes are given only for firm matches. Clone size is not always given. Where it is, it says once, few, many or a class for expanded clones.

D: TRBD1
V: TRBV29-1
size: .
J: TRBJ1-6
DNA: TGCAGCGTTCGGGCCGCAGGGGGCCAGTCACCCCTCCACTTT
CDR3: CSVRAAGGQSPLHF

D: .
V: TRBV6-5
size: .
J: TRBJ2-7
DNA: TGTGCCAGCAGTTACGATGTCGGCAGGGGATTCTACGAGCAGTACTTC
CDR3: CASSYDVGRGFYEQYF

D: TRBD2
V: TRBV7-9
size: .
J: TRBJ2-1
DNA: TGTGCCAGCAGCTTCTGGACTAGCGGGAGTGGGGAGCAGTTCTTC
CDR3: CASSFWTSGSGEQFF

D: TRBD2
V: TRBV10-1
size: .
J: TRBJ2-3
DNA: TGCGCCAGCAGTGAATCGGGGACTAGTCAAGATACGCAGTATTTT
CDR3: CASSESGTSQDTQYF

D: .
V: TRBV21-1
size: .
J: TRBJ2-7
DNA: TGTGCCAGCAGCAAAAGGCCCACTCGGGTCTACGAGCAGTACTTC
CDR3: CASSKRPTRVYEQYF

D: .
V: TRBV7-9
size: .
J: TRBJ2-6
DNA: TGTGCCAGCAGCCTTAACCTAGCCTCTGGGGCCAACGTCCTGACTTTC
CDR3: CASSLNLASGANVLTF

D: TRBD2
V: TRBV7-9
size: .
J: TRBJ2-7
DNA: TGTGCCAGCACCCAAGGACTAGCGGGAGAATCCTACGAGCAGTACTTC
CDR3: CASTQGLAGESYEQYF

D: .
V: TRBV6-5
size: .
J: TRBJ2-3
DNA: TGTGCCAGCCTCACTAGGTACGATACGCAGTATTTT
CDR3: CASLTRYDTQYF

D: TRBD2
V: TRBV13
size: .
J: TRBJ2-2
DNA: TGTGCCAGCAGCTTTGGGACTAGCGGGAGGGCCACTGTCACCGGGGAGCTGTTTTTT
CDR3: CASSFGTSGRATVTGELFF

D: TRBD2
V: TRBV7-9
size: once
J: TRBJ2-1
DNA: TGTGCCAGCAGCCCTACGACTAGCGGACCCGGTTCGTATGAGCAGTTCTTC
CDR3: CASSPTTSGPGSYEQFF

D: TRBD2
V: TRBV4-2
size: .
J: TRBJ2-5
DNA: TGTGCCAGCAGCCAAGGGACTAGCGAGACCCAGTACTTC
CDR3: CASSQGTSETQYF

D: TRBD1
V: TRBV7-2
size: .
J: TRBJ1-2
DNA: TGTGCCAGCAGCACGGGACAGGCCTATGGCTACACCTTC
CDR3: CASSTGQAYGYTF

D: TRBD1
V: TRBV2
size: .
J: TRBJ1-5
DNA: TGTGCCAGCAGGGGGGAAGGGGGCTCTCAGCCCCAGCATTTT
CDR3: CASRGEGGSQPQHF

D: .
V: TRBV3-1/TRBV3-2
size: .
J: TRBJ2-1
DNA: TGTGCCAGCTCCCTAGGTTGGGACCCCTCGGATGAGCAGTTCTTC
CDR3: CASSLGWDPSDEQFF

D: TRBD2
V: TRBV18
size: .
J: TRBJ2-1
DNA: TGTGCCAGCTCACCCCCCGGCGCGATAGCGGGAGCGGGCAATGAGCAGTTCTTC
CDR3: CASSPPGAIAGAGNEQFF

D: .
V: TRBV5-1
size: .
J: TRBJ1-2
DNA: TGCGCCAGCAGCTGGGTGGCAGGCAACTATGGCTACACCTTC
CDR3: CASSWVAGNYGYTF

D: TRBD1
V: TRBV19
size: .
J: TRBJ2-4
DNA: TGTGCCAGTAGTACCCGACAGGGGGAAAACATTCAGTACTTC
CDR3: CASSTRQGENIQYF

D: .
V: TRBV6-1
size: .
J: TRBJ1-5
DNA: TGTGCCAGCAGTGAAGTACACCCCCAGCATTTT
CDR3: CASSEVHPQHF

D: .
V: TRBV10-2
size: .
J: TRBJ1-6
DNA: TGCGCCAGCAGTGAGTCGGGACTAACTAACTCACCCCTCCACTTT
CDR3: CASSESGLTNSPLHF

D: TRBD2
V: TRBV5-1
size: .
J: TRBJ2-1
DNA: TGCGCCAGCAGCTTGGGGGGAGTAGCGGGAGAGCCCTACAATGAGCAGTTCTTC
CDR3: CASSLGGVAGEPYNEQFF

D: TRBD2
V: TRBV6-5
size: once
J: TRBJ2-7
DNA: TGTGCCAGCAGTTACGGGGTCGGGAGGTTCTCCTACGAGCAGTACTTC
CDR3: CASSYGVGRFSYEQYF

D: .
V: TRBV27
size: once
J: TRBJ1-6
DNA: TGTGCCAGCAGTTTATGGGCAGTCGATAATTCACCCCTCCACTTT
CDR3: CASSLWAVDNSPLHF

D: .
V: TRBV6-2/TRBV6-3
size: .
J: TRBJ2-7
DNA: TGTGCCAGCAGTACCTTTCAGCACCGGGCGAGGATGTCAGCGGAGGCGGGAGAGCAGTACTTC
CDR3: CASSTFQHRARMSAEAGEQYF

D: .
V: TRBV7-8
size: once
J: TRBJ2-5
DNA: TGTGCCAGCAGCCCCCGGGGCCAAGGACAGTTAGAGACCCAGTACTTC
CDR3: CASSPRGQGQLETQYF

D: .
V: TRBV30
size: once
J: TRBJ1-5
DNA: TGTGCCTGGAGTGTAGGTTGGGGGCCGAATCAGCCCCAGCATTTT
CDR3: CAWSVGWGPNQPQHF

D: .
V: TRBV5-1
size: once
J: TRBJ2-3
DNA: TGCGCCAGCAGCTTGAAGGTTATCGATACGCAGTATTTT
CDR3: CASSLKVIDTQYF

D: .
V: TRBV10-2
size: once
J: TRBJ1-2
DNA: TGCGCCAGCAGTGCGGGGGACTATGGCTACACCTTC
CDR3: CASSAGDYGYTF

D: TRBD1
V: TRBV24-1
size: .
J: TRBJ1-4
DNA: TGTGCCACCAGCCTAGGGACAGGGCCCTCTGAAAAACTGTTTTTT
CDR3: CATSLGTGPSEKLFF

D: .
V: TRBV20-1
size: .
J: TRBJ1-5
DNA: TGCAGTGCTAGTGGCCTAAATCAGCCCCAGCATTTT
CDR3: CSASGLNQPQHF

D: .
V: TRBV10-3
size: .
J: TRBJ2-7
DNA: TGTGCCATCAGTGAGTCCTCAGCGATTTCCTACGAGCAGTACTTC
CDR3: CAISESSAISYEQYF

D: TRBD1
V: TRBV28
size: .
J: TRBJ2-7
DNA: TGTGCCAGCAGTGTACCCGGGACAGGGTTCTACGAGCAGTACTTC
CDR3: CASSVPGTGFYEQYF

D: TRBD2
V: TRBV2
size: .
J: TRBJ2-1
DNA: TGTGCCAGCAGTGCTAGCGGAGGCCTCTACAATGAGCAGTTCTTC
CDR3: CASSASGGLYNEQFF

D: .
V: TRBV7-8
size: few
J: TRBJ2-1
DNA: TGTGCCAGCAGCACAGGAGGGGATTGGTCCTACAATGAGCAGTTCTTC
CDR3: CASSTGGDWSYNEQFF

D: TRBD1
V: TRBV11-2
size: once
J: TRBJ1-2
DNA: TGTGCCAGCAGCTTAGGTCCAGGGGGTTATGGCTACACCTTC
CDR3: CASSLGPGGYGYTF

D: .
V: TRBV7-2
size: .
J: TRBJ2-7
DNA: TGTGCCAGCAGCTTGGGTGGGAGTTGGGTCGAGCAGTACTTC
CDR3: CASSLGGSWVEQYF

D: .
V: TRBV7-9
size: .
J: TRBJ2-3
DNA: TGTGCCAGCAGCTTACTGCGGAGGGCCGGCACAGATACGCAGTATTTT
CDR3: CASSLLRRAGTDTQYF

D: TRBD2
V: TRBV7-9
size: .
J: TRBJ2-5
DNA: TGTGCCAGCAGCCAGGGGGGACTAGCGGGGCAAGAGACCCAGTACTTC
CDR3: CASSQGGLAGQETQYF

D: .
V: TRBV7-3
size: .
J: TRBJ2-4
DNA: TGTGCCAGCAGCTTAGGACAGACTCCAAACATTCAGTACTTC
CDR3: CASSLGQTPNIQYF

D: .
V: TRBV6-1
size: .
J: TRBJ1-3
DNA: TGTGCCAGCAGGAACAGGCGTGACACCATATATTTT
CDR3: CASRNRRDTIYF

D: TRBD2
V: TRBV7-8
size: .
J: TRBJ2-3
DNA: TGTGCCAGCAGCCTGAGGACTAGCGGCAACACAGATACGCAGTATTTT
CDR3: CASSLRTSGNTDTQYF

D: TRBD1
V: TRBV18
size: .
J: TRBJ1-2
DNA: TGTGCCAGCTCACCACCGAGTTTGGGTTTACAGGGGAGTAACAAAGATGGCTACACCTTC
CDR3: CASSPPSLGLQGSNKDGYTF